This T cell receptor beta chain comes out of a study of blood T cell repertoires in COVID-19 (dated by TCRdb to about 2020). Concerning the study at large: The collaborator samples originated in the United States, Italy and Spain and spanned the acute and convalescent phases of COVID-19. Where HLA class I and class II types were available, the types were taken from metadata supplied by the sample provider, not from assay-based typing. The prospective study material was composed of cDNA or gDNA derived from T cells, B-cell-depleted T cells, or PBMCs. The dataset comprised deeply sampled blood TCRbeta repertoires from subjects exposed to, actively infected with, or recovered from COVID-19. Nearly every sample came with metadata listing a de-identified subject ID, COVID-19 status, age in years and sex. The repertoires were released in a freely available public database intended as a resource for research on the immune response to SARS-CoV-2. The samples were drawn from the first 160 participants of the ongoing ImmuneRACE study and from 950 to 1,500 subjects provided by 6 global collaborators.

The full study reports these points: How much clinical and demographic metadata was included differed by source and by participant, and the metadata was provided uncurated.

By share, this clone ranks as medium-sized (0.01 to 0.1%). Its specific antigen is unknown. Base qualities are not provided; no much larger clone lies one nucleotide away. TCRbeta CDR3 regions were amplified from genomic DNA using the immunoSEQ Assay, a bias-controlled multiplex PCR. In the source study's methods: The number of nucleated cells in each sample was estimated by amplification of reference gene primers within the assay. To quantify the absolute abundance of each unique TCRbeta CDR3 rearrangement, sequence reads were collapsed and filtered. For each sample, productive Simpson clonality was calculated as the square root of Simpson's diversity index over productive rearrangements. Here the immuneACCESS table is served through TCRdb, limited to in-frame sequences with V and J called. Missing clones are a known gap in these copies; in checked studies unresolved V genes cover under half, and the rest lacks a known reason. That table supplies the V and J calls and clone size; D and trimming were determined from the DNA. The sample table shows about 100,000 clones, and roughly 91% are seen once. Approximately 5.6% of the sample is held by the ten biggest clonotypes.

V was cut back by 6 bases and J by 3 bases, leaving a gap of 18 bases between them. The CDR3 starts with the cysteine, ends with the phenylalanine, and has 15 residues. Only CDR3 DNA is held: 45 bases, read in frame from base 1. CDR1 and CDR2, looked up from the germline V gene, are MDHEN and SYDVKM. Each collaborating institution followed its own protocols to collect whole blood in K2EDTA tubes. For TCRbeta analysis, collaborators shipped samples as frozen whole blood, isolated PBMCs, or DNA extracted from either of those sample types. Recombination joined TRBV28 with TRBJ2-7, with no reliable assignment of the D segment. Material for sequencing was peripheral blood. The receptor's source is a human donor in a cohort sampled during active COVID-19. The CDR3 corresponds to CASSLLAAAGYEQYF. The sequenced DNA: TGTGCCAGCAGCCTACTCGCCGCTGCAGGCTACGAGCAGTACTTC.